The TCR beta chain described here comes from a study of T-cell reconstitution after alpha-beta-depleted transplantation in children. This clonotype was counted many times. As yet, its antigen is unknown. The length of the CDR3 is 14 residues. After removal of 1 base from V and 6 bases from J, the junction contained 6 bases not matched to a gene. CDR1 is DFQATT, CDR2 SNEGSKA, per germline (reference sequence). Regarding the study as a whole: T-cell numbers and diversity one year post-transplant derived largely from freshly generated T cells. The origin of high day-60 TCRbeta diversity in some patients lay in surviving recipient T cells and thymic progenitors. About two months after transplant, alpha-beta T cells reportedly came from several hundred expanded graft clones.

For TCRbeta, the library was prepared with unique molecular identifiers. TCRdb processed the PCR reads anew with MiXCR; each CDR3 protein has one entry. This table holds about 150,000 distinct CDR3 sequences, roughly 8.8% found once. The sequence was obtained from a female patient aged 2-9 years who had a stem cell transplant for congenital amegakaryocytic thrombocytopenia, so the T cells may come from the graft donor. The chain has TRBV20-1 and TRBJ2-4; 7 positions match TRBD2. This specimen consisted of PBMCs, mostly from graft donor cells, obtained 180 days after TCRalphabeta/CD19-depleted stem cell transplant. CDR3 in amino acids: CSARAGGKVNIQYF. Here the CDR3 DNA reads TGCAGTGCTAGAGCCGGGGGGAAAGTAAACATTCAGTACTTC.